This is a list of T cell receptor beta chains from one sample in a study of CD8 T cells in Susac syndrome. MiXCR, run by TCRdb on the immunoSEQ multiplex PCR reads, gives a single entry per CDR3 protein. The sample shows about 150,000 distinct CDR3 sequences, around 95% of them seen only once. The sequenced material came from CD8+ T cells from PBMCs. These TCRs come from a human donor with multiple sclerosis. Both conserved end residues are part of each CDR3. Fields, in order: CDR3 length, V gene, J gene, CDR3 protein.

length: 13
V: TRBV9
J: TRBJ1-1
CDR3: CASSAGGATEAFF

length: 13
V: TRBV19
J: TRBJ2-7
CDR3: CASSIARGYEQYF

length: 13
V: TRBV7-3
J: TRBJ2-7
CDR3: CASRGRVGGEQYF

length: 17
V: TRBV5-1
J: TRBJ2-7
CDR3: CASSLAIGGPPYYEQYF

length: 12
V: TRBV2
J: TRBJ1-1
CDR3: CASSEVNLEAFF

length: 15
V: TRBV9
J: TRBJ2-5
CDR3: CASSESGTGGETQYF

length: 14
V: TRBV27
J: TRBJ2-7
CDR3: CASSLGQGAYEQYF

length: 16
V: TRBV7-9
J: TRBJ2-7
CDR3: CASSSPVSRRTYEQYF

length: 15
V: TRBV7-3
J: TRBJ1-2
CDR3: CASSLIRVSNYGYTF

length: 13
V: TRBV5-1
J: TRBJ2-7
CDR3: CASSLGQFYEQYF

length: 11
V: TRBV12-5
J: TRBJ1-5
CDR3: CASGVNQPQHF

length: 16
V: TRBV19
J: TRBJ2-1
CDR3: CASSFQMGDRLAEQFF

length: 14
V: TRBV7-9
J: TRBJ1-2
CDR3: CASSLLRENYGYTF

length: 15
V: TRBV14
J: TRBJ2-7
CDR3: CASSQGLAVTYEQYF

length: 12
V: TRBV29-1
J: TRBJ2-5
CDR3: CSVTGPKETQYF

length: 13
V: TRBV27
J: TRBJ1-1
CDR3: CASRQTGNTEAFF

length: 13
V: TRBV30
J: TRBJ2-7
CDR3: CAWSLEGSYEQYF

length: 12
V: TRBV6-2/TRBV6-3
J: TRBJ2-7
CDR3: CASSYAYYEQYF

length: 15
V: TRBV6-6
J: TRBJ2-1
CDR3: CASGQVGVAYNEQFF

length: 16
V: TRBV20-1
J: TRBJ1-4
CDR3: CSALRPISIRNEKLFF

length: 19
V: TRBV7-9
J: TRBJ2-6
CDR3: CASSTGRVGGLSGANVLTF

length: 13
V: TRBV2
J: TRBJ2-1
CDR3: CASSETGRDEQFF

length: 14
V: TRBV4-1
J: TRBJ1-2
CDR3: CASSLPGTGYGYTF

length: 15
V: TRBV7-6
J: TRBJ1-1
CDR3: CASSLRYDSNTEAFF

length: 16
V: TRBV20-1
J: TRBJ1-2
CDR3: CSARDRRTGVGYGYTF

length: 15
V: TRBV24-1
J: TRBJ2-7
CDR3: CATSKGTGGKYEQYF

length: 11
V: TRBV29-1
J: TRBJ1-2
CDR3: CSSTAGRGYTF

length: 13
V: TRBV15
J: TRBJ1-3
CDR3: CATRTGYGNTIYF

length: 15
V: TRBV12-3/TRBV12-4
J: TRBJ2-7
CDR3: CASSFFDRGLYEQYF

length: 15
V: TRBV13
J: TRBJ2-7
CDR3: CASSPPGTGGYEQYF

length: 14
V: TRBV27
J: TRBJ1-5
CDR3: CASSLLPSRQPQHF

length: 13
V: TRBV6-2/TRBV6-3
J: TRBJ2-7
CDR3: CASSYSYSYEQYF

length: 12
V: TRBV27
J: TRBJ2-1
CDR3: CASSPHKNEQFF

length: 14
V: TRBV30
J: TRBJ2-1
CDR3: CAWGGGASYNEQFF

length: 15
V: TRBV9
J: TRBJ1-5
CDR3: CASSVGNGGNQPQHF

length: 15
V: TRBV9
J: TRBJ2-1
CDR3: CASSVGRAGVGEQFF

length: 14
V: TRBV15
J: TRBJ1-2
CDR3: CATSGTGGMRGYTF

length: 12
V: TRBV2
J: TRBJ2-3
CDR3: CASRDITDTQYF

length: 17
V: TRBV29-1
J: TRBJ2-2
CDR3: CSVEDRTSGGVSGELFF

length: 15
V: TRBV5-1
J: TRBJ2-3
CDR3: CASSGGQGQGDTQYF

length: 14
V: TRBV2
J: TRBJ2-5
CDR3: CASSRGPGEETQYF

length: 10
V: TRBV29-1
J: TRBJ2-7
CDR3: CSVLGSEQYF

length: 13
V: TRBV6-6
J: TRBJ2-1
CDR3: CASRIGSYNEQFF

length: 14
V: TRBV20-1
J: TRBJ1-1
CDR3: CSARDVAQGTEAFF

length: 13
V: TRBV9
J: TRBJ1-6
CDR3: CASSLGQLSPLHF

length: 13
V: TRBV9
J: TRBJ2-6
CDR3: CASSGTGANVLTF

length: 13
V: TRBV28
J: TRBJ1-5
CDR3: CASRQGPNQPQHF